Listed below are T cell receptor beta chains from one sample, sequenced in a study of blood T cell repertoires in COVID-19. Repertoires were generated with immunoSEQ multiplex PCR, while TCRdb's copy carries only in-frame clones and drops some. The sample lists 350,000 to 550,000 clones; approximately 90% were seen once. Sequenced: PBMCs or T cells enriched from blood (not recorded which). All receptors come from a woman between 18 and 29 years old with acute COVID-19. CDR3s include the opening cysteine and the closing phenylalanine or tryptophan. D genes are given only for firm matches. Size is omitted from some rows. Given values are once, few, many or a class for expanded clones.

CDR3: CASSLNSYEQYF; DNA: TGTGCCAGCAGCCTAAATTCCTACGAGCAGTACTTC; D: NA; size: NA; J: TRBJ2-7; V: TRBV5-4
CDR3: CASRTWTGADDEQYF; DNA: TGTGCCAGCAGAACCTGGACAGGGGCGGACGACGAGCAGTACTTC; D: TRBD1; size: NA; J: TRBJ2-7; V: TRBV6-5
CDR3: CASSHGRGEAKNIQYF; DNA: TGTGCCAGCAGCCACGGTCGGGGGGAAGCCAAAAACATTCAGTACTTC; D: TRBD2; size: NA; J: TRBJ2-4; V: TRBV7-9
CDR3: CASSLTQGTNQPQHF; DNA: TGTGCCAGCAGTCTTACACAGGGGACAAATCAGCCCCAGCATTTT; D: TRBD1; size: NA; J: TRBJ1-5; V: TRBV27
CDR3: CASTGEYEQYF; DNA: TGTGCCAGTACCGGAGAATACGAGCAGTACTTC; D: NA; size: once; J: TRBJ2-7; V: TRBV19
CDR3: CASSLAGGPHTGELFF; DNA: TGTGCCAGCAGCTTAGCGGGTGGGCCCCACACCGGGGAGCTGTTTTTT; D: NA; size: NA; J: TRBJ2-2; V: TRBV7-9
CDR3: CSVSIGGADTQYF; DNA: TGCAGCGTTTCAATCGGGGGGGCAGATACGCAGTATTTT; D: TRBD2; size: NA; J: TRBJ2-3; V: TRBV29-1
CDR3: CASSLGPSNQPQHF; DNA: TGCGCCAGCAGCTTGGGGCCGAGCAATCAGCCCCAGCATTTT; D: NA; size: NA; J: TRBJ1-5; V: TRBV5-1
CDR3: CASSLGGADQPQHF; DNA: TGTGCCAGCAGCTTGGGGGGAGCCGATCAGCCCCAGCATTTT; D: NA; size: NA; J: TRBJ1-5; V: TRBV5-4
CDR3: CASSNTGKKTF; DNA: TGTGCCAGCAGCAACACAGGGAAAAAAACCTTC; D: NA; size: NA; J: TRBJ1-2; V: TRBV7-2
CDR3: CAWSEGQGFSGNTIYF; DNA: TGTGCCTGGAGTGAGGGACAGGGATTTTCTGGAAACACCATATATTTT; D: TRBD1; size: NA; J: TRBJ1-3; V: TRBV30
CDR3: CASSFGSGSWNEQFF; DNA: TGTGCCAGCAGTTTTGGTAGCGGGAGCTGGAATGAGCAGTTCTTC; D: TRBD2; size: NA; J: TRBJ2-1; V: TRBV28
CDR3: CASSLGEGQGPEKLFF; DNA: TGTGCCAGCAGCTTGGGAGAGGGACAGGGACCCGAAAAACTGTTTTTT; D: TRBD1; size: NA; J: TRBJ1-4; V: TRBV5-8
CDR3: CASTLAHLSGNTIYF; DNA: TGTGCCAGTACCCTAGCCCACCTCTCTGGAAACACCATATATTTT; D: NA; size: few; J: TRBJ1-3; V: TRBV19
CDR3: CASSWGQGSNTEAFF; DNA: TGCGCCAGCAGCTGGGGACAGGGTTCAAACACTGAAGCTTTCTTT; D: TRBD1; size: NA; J: TRBJ1-1; V: TRBV5-1
CDR3: CASSLQLTASTDTQYF; DNA: TGTGCCAGTAGCCTTCAGCTGACAGCTAGCACAGATACGCAGTATTTT; D: NA; size: NA; J: TRBJ2-3; V: TRBV19
CDR3: CSVEKRDRGVVWETQYF; DNA: TGCAGCGTTGAAAAGAGGGACAGGGGGGTAGTTTGGGAGACCCAGTACTTC; D: TRBD1; size: once; J: TRBJ2-5; V: TRBV29-1
CDR3: CASSALLSGSFPDTQYF; DNA: TGTGCCAGCAGTGCCCTATTAAGCGGGAGTTTCCCAGATACGCAGTATTTT; D: TRBD2; size: NA; J: TRBJ2-3; V: TRBV6-1
CDR3: CASTGTGKSNQPQHF; DNA: TGTGCCAGCACCGGGACAGGGAAAAGCAATCAGCCCCAGCATTTT; D: TRBD1; size: NA; J: TRBJ1-5; V: TRBV2
CDR3: CASSPGQGYGQYF; DNA: TGTGCCAGCTCACCGGGACAGGGATACGGGCAGTACTTC; D: TRBD1; size: NA; J: TRBJ2-7; V: TRBV18
CDR3: CASKPGGSYNEQFF; DNA: TGTGCCAGCAAACCGGGAGGGTCCTACAATGAGCAGTTCTTC; D: TRBD2; size: NA; J: TRBJ2-1; V: TRBV28
CDR3: CATRRRAGAGHTDTQYF; DNA: TGTGCCACGCGGAGGAGAGCGGGAGCGGGTCACACAGATACGCAGTATTTT; D: TRBD2; size: once; J: TRBJ2-3; V: TRBV19
CDR3: CASSKTLTGGDYGYTF; DNA: TGCGCCAGCAGCAAGACCCTGACAGGGGGAGACTATGGCTACACCTTC; D: TRBD1; size: NA; J: TRBJ1-2; V: TRBV4-3
CDR3: CASSSARGSYNEQFF; DNA: TGTGCCAGTAGTTCCGCCAGGGGCTCCTACAATGAGCAGTTCTTC; D: NA; size: once; J: TRBJ2-1; V: TRBV19
CDR3: CASSSGAGGKNNEQFF; DNA: TGTGCCAGTAGTAGCGGTGCGGGAGGCAAGAACAATGAGCAGTTCTTC; D: TRBD2; size: NA; J: TRBJ2-1; V: TRBV19
CDR3: CASSLLSETQYF; DNA: TGTGCCAGCAGCTTGTTATCAGAGACCCAGTACTTC; D: NA; size: NA; J: TRBJ2-5; V: TRBV11-1